This T cell receptor (beta chain) was identified during a study of OX40 agonist ivuxolimab in advanced cancers. Study context: An agonistic anti-OX40 (CD134) antibody, ivuxolimab, was used to treat the patients. Study-level results: Low normalized T-cell clonal expansion also characterized some of the nonresponders. Expanded peripheral T-cell antigen specificity went undetermined.

A remark on this clone: What it recognizes is unknown.

Clones were sequenced by immunoSEQ multiplex PCR, and TCRdb holds only the in-frame ones, with some missing. This table holds about 63,000 clones, 65% to 85% found once. Germline V gene sequence: CDR1 SGHVS, CDR2 FNYEAQ. The CDR3 is 18 amino acids. V shed 3 bases and J 7 bases; nucleotides not matched to a gene: 11. Source: CD4+ or CD8+ T cells sorted from blood, taken in a trial of the OX40 agonist ivuxolimab. The sequence was collected from an adult with an advanced solid tumor such as melanoma, head and neck, liver or kidney cancer. The chain recombines TRBV7-6 with TRBJ2-1; 14 nucleotides align to TRBD2. This chain's CDR3 is CASSFYAGTSGGSNEQFF. The CDR3 DNA sequence: TGTGCCAGCAGCTTCTACGCCGGGACTAGCGGGGGCTCAAATGAGCAGTTCTTC.